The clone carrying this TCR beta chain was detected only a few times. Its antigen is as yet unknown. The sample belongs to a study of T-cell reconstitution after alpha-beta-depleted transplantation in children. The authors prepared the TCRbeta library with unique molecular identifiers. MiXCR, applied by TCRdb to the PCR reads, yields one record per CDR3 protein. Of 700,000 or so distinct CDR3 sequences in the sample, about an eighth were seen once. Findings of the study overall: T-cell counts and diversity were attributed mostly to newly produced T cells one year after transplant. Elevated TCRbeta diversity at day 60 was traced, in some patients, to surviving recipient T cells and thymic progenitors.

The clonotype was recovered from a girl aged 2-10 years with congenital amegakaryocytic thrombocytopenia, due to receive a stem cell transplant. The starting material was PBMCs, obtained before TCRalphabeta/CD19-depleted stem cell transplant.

The CDR3 DNA is TGTGCCAGCAGCCAGAGGAGCCCGGGACAGCCTACGGAAGAGACCCAGTACTTC. Its translation is CASSQRSPGQPTEETQYF. The chain uses TRBV11-1 and TRBJ2-5, with TRBD1 identical over 7 bases. The CDR3 consists of 18 residues. The V gene's germline CDR1 is SGHAT and CDR2 FQDESV (reference sequence). The V and J ends lost 5 bases and 3 bases, in that order; junction bases with no gene match: 18.